This T cell receptor beta chain was sequenced for a study of control samples from healthy donors and cancer patients. This clone appeared a few times. Data came from immunoSEQ multiplex PCR; TCRdb stores just in-frame clones and leaves some out. The sample includes approximately 170,000 clones, about 90% of them seen just once. Germline CDR1 is SGHVS and CDR2 is FQNEAQ. With 1 base removed from V and 5 bases from J, the gap between germline ends came to 8 bases. The CDR3 covers 13 residues. The V and J genes are TRBV7-8 and TRBJ2-5; no clear D. This receptor was obtained from a woman between 50 and 59 years old in good health. The specimen was blood. The CDR3 here is CASSLEDWETQYF. CDR3 DNA sequence: TGTGCCAGCAGCTTAGAAGATTGGGAGACCCAGTACTTC. Variable domain in full (rest from reference TRBV7-8 and TRBJ2-5): GAGVSQSPRYKVAKRGQDVALRCDPISGHVSLFWYQQALGQGPEFLTYFQNEAQLDKSGLPSDRFFAERPEGSVSTLKIQRTQQEDSAVYLCASSLEDWETQYFGPGTRLLVL.